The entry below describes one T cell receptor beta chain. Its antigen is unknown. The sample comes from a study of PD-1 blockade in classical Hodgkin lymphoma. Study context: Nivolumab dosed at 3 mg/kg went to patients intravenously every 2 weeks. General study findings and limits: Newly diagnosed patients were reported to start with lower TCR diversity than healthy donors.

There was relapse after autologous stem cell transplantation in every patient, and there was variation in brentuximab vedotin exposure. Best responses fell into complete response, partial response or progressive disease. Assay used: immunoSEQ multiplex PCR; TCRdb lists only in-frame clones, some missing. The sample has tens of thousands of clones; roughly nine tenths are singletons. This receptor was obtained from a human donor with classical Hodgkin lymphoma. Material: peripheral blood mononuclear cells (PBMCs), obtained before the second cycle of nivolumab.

This CDR3 reads CASSPRERTGSYEQYF. DNA of the CDR3: TGTGCCAGCAGCCCTAGGGAGAGGACAGGGTCCTACGAGCAGTACTTC. The chain has TRBV13 and TRBJ2-7, with 8 bases lining up with TRBD1. Germline trimming cut 5 bases from V and 1 base from J; bases unmatched to any gene: 10. The CDR3 runs 16 residues. CDR1 is PRHDT, CDR2 FYEKMQ, per germline (reference sequence).